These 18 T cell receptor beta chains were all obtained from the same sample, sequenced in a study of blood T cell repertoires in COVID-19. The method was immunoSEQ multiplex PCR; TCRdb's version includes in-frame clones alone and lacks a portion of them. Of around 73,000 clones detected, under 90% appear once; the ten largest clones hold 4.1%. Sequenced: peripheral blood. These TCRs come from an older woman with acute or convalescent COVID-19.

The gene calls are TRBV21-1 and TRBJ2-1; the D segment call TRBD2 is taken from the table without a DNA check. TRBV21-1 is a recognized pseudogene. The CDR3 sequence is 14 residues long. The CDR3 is CASFMPSGYNEQFF. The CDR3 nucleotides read TGTGCCAGCTTTATGCCCAGCGGATACAATGAGCAGTTCTTC.

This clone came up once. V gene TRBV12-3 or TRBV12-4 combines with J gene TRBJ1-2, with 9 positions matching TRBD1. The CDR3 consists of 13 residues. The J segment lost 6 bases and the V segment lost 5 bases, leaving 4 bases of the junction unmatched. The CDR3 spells CASSERTGDGYTF. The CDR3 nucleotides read TGTGCCAGCAGTGAGAGGACAGGGGATGGCTACACCTTC.

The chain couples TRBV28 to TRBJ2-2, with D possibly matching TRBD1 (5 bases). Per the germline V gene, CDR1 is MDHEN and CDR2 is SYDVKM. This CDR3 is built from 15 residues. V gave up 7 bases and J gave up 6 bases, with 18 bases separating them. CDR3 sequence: CASTALGGAAGELFF. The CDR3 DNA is TGTGCCAGCACGGCTCTGGGTGGGGCAGCCGGGGAGCTGTTTTTT.

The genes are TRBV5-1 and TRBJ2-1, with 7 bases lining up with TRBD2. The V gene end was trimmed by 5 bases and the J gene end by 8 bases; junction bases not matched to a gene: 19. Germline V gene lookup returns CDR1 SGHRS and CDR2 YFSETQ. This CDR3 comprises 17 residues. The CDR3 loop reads CASSFRFAPGGNDEQFF. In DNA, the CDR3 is TGCGCCAGCAGTTTTAGATTCGCCCCGGGAGGTAACGATGAGCAGTTCTTC.

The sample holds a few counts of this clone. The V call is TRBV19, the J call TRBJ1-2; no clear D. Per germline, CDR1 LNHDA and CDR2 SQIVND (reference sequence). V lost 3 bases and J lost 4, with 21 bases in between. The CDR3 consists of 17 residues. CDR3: CASSIFFGSRDIYGYTF. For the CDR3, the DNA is TGTGCCAGTAGTATCTTCTTTGGATCGCGGGATATCTATGGCTACACCTTC. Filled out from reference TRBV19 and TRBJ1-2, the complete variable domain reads DGGITQSPKYLFRKEGQNVTLSCEQNLNHDAMYWYRQDPGQGLRLIYYSQIVNDFQKGDIAEGYSVSREKKESFPLTVTSAQKNPTAFYLCASSIFFGSRDIYGYTFGSGTRLTVV.

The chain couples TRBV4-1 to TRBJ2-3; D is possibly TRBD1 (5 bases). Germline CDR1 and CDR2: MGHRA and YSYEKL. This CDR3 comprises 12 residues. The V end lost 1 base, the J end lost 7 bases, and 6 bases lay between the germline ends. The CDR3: CASSQAGYTQYF. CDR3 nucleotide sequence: TGCGCCAGCAGCCAAGCAGGGTATACGCAGTATTTT.

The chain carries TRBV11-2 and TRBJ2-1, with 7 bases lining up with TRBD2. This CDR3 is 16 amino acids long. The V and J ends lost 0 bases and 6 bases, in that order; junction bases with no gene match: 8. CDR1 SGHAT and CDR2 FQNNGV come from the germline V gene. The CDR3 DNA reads TGTGCCAGCAGCTTAGATGGTCAGGGAGGGTTCAATGAGCAGTTCTTC. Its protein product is CASSLDGQGGFNEQFF. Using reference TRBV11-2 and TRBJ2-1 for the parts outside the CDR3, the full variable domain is EAGVAQSPRYKIIEKRQSVAFWCNPISGHATLYWYQQILGQGPKLLIQFQNNGVVDDSQLPKDRFSAERLKGVDSTLKIQPAKLEDSAVYLCASSLDGQGGFNEQFFGPGTRLTVL.

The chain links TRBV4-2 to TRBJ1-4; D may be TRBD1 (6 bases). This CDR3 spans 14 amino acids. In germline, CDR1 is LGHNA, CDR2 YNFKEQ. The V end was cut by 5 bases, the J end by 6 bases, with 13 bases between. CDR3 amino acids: CASSKQGWDEKLFF. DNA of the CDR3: TGTGCCAGCAGCAAACAGGGATGGGATGAAAAACTGTTTTTT.

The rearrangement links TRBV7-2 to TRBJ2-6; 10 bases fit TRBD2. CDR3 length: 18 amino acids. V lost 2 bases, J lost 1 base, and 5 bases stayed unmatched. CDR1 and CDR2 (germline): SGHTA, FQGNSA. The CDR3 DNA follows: TGTGCCAGCAGCTTAATGGTTAGCGGGAGGTCTGGGGCCAACGTCCTGACTTTC. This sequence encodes CASSLMVSGRSGANVLTF. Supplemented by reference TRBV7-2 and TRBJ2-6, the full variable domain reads GAGVSQSPSNKVTEKGKDVELRCDPISGHTALYWYRQSLGQGLEFLIYFQGNSAPDKSGLPSDRFSAERTGGSVSTLTIQRTQQEDSAVYLCASSLMVSGRSGANVLTFGAGSRLTVL.

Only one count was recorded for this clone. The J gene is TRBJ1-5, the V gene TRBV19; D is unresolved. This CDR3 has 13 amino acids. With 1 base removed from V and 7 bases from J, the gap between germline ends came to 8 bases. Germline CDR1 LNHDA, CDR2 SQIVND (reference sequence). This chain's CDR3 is CASSIVRRQPQHF. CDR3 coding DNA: TGTGCCAGTAGTATAGTGAGAAGACAGCCCCAGCATTTT.

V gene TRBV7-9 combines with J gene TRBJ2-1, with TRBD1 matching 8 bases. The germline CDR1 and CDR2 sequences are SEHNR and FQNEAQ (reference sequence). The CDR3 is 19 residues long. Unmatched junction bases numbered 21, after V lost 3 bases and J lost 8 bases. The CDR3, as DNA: TGTGCCAGCAGCTTTAGACCCCCAGACTACCCGGACAGGGTATATGAGCAGTTCTTC. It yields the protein CASSFRPPDYPDRVYEQFF.

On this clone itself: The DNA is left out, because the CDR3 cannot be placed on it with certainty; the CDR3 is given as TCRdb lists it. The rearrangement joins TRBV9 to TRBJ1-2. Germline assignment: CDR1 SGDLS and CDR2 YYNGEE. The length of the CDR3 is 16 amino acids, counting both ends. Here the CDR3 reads CASSVAPGTDLRANTF.

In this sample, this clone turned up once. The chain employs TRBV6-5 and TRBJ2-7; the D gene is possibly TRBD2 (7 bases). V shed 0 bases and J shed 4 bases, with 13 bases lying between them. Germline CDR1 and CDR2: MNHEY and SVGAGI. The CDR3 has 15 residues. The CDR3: CASSYSTGGPYEQYF. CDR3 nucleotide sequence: TGTGCCAGCAGTTACTCGACCGGGGGGCCGTACGAGCAGTACTTC.

The CDR3 bases are TGTGCCAGTAGTATCAGGGGCGATGGGAGAGGGCCCTACAATGAGCAGTTCTTC. Residues: CASSIRGDGRGPYNEQFF. The chain is built from TRBV19 and TRBJ2-1; D is perhaps TRBD1 (6 bases). CDR3 length: 18 amino acids. CDR1 and CDR2 (germline): LNHDA, SQIVND (reference sequence). Trimming left V 3 bases short and J 2 bases short, with 20 bases between.

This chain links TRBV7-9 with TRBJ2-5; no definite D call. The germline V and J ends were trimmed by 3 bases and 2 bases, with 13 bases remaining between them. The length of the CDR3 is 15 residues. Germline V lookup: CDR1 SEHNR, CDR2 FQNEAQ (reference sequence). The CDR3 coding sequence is TGTGCCAGCAGCTTGAATGTAGCTGGACAAGAGACCCAGTACTTC. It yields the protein CASSLNVAGQETQYF.

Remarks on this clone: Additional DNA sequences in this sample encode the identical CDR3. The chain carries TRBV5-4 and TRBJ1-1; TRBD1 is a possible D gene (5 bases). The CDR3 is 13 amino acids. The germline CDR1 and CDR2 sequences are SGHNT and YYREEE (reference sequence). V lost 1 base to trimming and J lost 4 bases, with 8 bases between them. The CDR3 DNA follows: TGTGCCAGCAGCTTGTTCGGGGGCACTGAAGCTTTCTTT. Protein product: CASSLFGGTEAFF.

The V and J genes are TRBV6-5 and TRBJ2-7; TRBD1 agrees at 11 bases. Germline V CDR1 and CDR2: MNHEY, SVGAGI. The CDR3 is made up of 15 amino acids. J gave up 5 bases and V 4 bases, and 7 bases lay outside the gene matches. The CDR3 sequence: CASSSGTGGIHEQYF. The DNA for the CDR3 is TGTGCCAGCAGTTCGGGGACAGGGGGTATCCACGAGCAGTACTTC.

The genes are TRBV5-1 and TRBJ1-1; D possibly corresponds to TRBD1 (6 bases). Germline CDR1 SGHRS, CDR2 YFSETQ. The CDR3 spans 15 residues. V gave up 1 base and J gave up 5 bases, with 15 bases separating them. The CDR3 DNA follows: TGCGCCAGCAGCTTGATATCCAGGGGAGATACTGAAGCTTTCTTT. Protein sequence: CASSLISRGDTEAFF.